The next 16 T cell receptor beta chains were all read from a single sample in a study of cytomegalovirus exposure and HLA in healthy donors. It was with 60 Vbeta and 13 Jbeta primers that the PCR ran. Using immunoSEQ multiplex PCR, the repertoire was profiled, and TCRdb retains in-frame clones only, with some absent. The listing records roughly 120,000 clones. Sequencing was done on a sample of PBMCs. These receptors came from a man aged 18 to 29 in good health and CMV-seronegative.

The rearrangement joins TRBV7-6 to TRBJ2-3; 8 bases are a match to TRBD2. This CDR3 is 16 amino acids long. The V and J ends lost 1 base and 4 bases, in that order; junction bases with no gene match: 7. CDR1 and CDR2 (germline): SGHVS, FNYEAQ. The DNA of the CDR3 is TGTGCCAGCAGCTTAGGGGCCGGGGGGGGCCCAGATACGCAGTATTTT. It specifies CASSLGAGGGPDTQYF. The variable domain in full, with the rest retrieved from reference TRBV7-6 and TRBJ2-3, is GAGVSQSPRYKVTKRGQDVALRCDPISGHVSLYWYRQALGQGPEFLTYFNYEAQQDKSGLPNDRFSAERPEGSISTLTIQRTEQRDSAMYRCASSLGAGGGPDTQYFGPGTRLTVL.

The J gene is TRBJ2-1, the V gene TRBV5-1; D might be TRBD2 (5 bases). The CDR3 loop spans 13 amino acids. The V and J ends lost 3 bases and 6 bases respectively, with 10 bases between them. Looked up from germline, CDR1 is SGHRS and CDR2 is YFSETQ. The CDR3 nucleotides read TGCGCCAGCAGCTCGGACTTGGTCAATGAGCAGTTCTTC. It codes for CASSSDLVNEQFF.

V is TRBV10-3 and J is TRBJ1-1, with D perhaps TRBD1 (6 bases). The germline V gene has CDR1 ENHRY and CDR2 SYGVKD. Trimming took 6 bases from V and 6 from J, leaving 17 bases between them. This CDR3 has 14 amino acids. The CDR3 protein is CAISENRVMAEAFF. In nucleotides, the CDR3 is TGTGCCATCAGCGAGAACAGGGTGATGGCTGAAGCTTTCTTT.

The V call is TRBV6-1, the J call TRBJ2-3; maybe TRBD2 (6 bases). The CDR3 covers 15 residues. V lost 7 bases to trimming and J lost 0 bases, with 14 bases between them. Germline values: CDR1 MNHNS, CDR2 SASEGT. Here the CDR3 DNA reads TGTGCCAGCACCAGGGACTTGTGGAGCACAGATACGCAGTATTTT. Encoded protein: CASTRDLWSTDTQYF.

V is TRBV20-1 and J is TRBJ2-5; D is ambiguous. V dropped 3 bases and J dropped 3 bases, with 5 bases sitting between them. The length of the CDR3 is 11 residues. The germline CDR1 and CDR2 sequences are DFQATT and SNEGSKA (reference sequence). The CDR3 here is CSASTKETQYF. The CDR3, as DNA: TGCAGTGCTAGCACTAAAGAGACCCAGTACTTC.

This rearrangement joins TRBV9 to TRBJ2-3; no reliable D call. Germline CDR1 reads SGDLS; CDR2 reads YYNGEE. The CDR3 is made up of 16 amino acids. V lost 0 bases and J lost 1, with 12 bases in between. The CDR3 loop is CASSVAGQPGTDTQYF. CDR3 bases: TGTGCCAGCAGCGTAGCTGGGCAGCCGGGCACAGATACGCAGTATTTT.

The CDR3 DNA reads TGTGCCAGCAGCTTCCGGAGGGGCACCGGGGAGCTGTTTTTT. Protein sequence: CASSFRRGTGELFF. The rearrangement links TRBV11-3 to TRBJ2-2; TRBD2 is a possible D gene (6 bases). The germline gives CDR1 SGHNT, CDR2 YENEEA. The ends were cut back, 3 bases at V and 4 bases at J, with 9 bases in the middle. The CDR3 runs to 14 residues.

This chain uses TRBV4-1 with TRBJ2-7; D not certain. The CDR3 is 15 amino acids. Germline lookup yields CDR1 MGHRA and CDR2 YSYEKL. Trimming shortened V by 4 bases and J by 2 bases, and 15 bases separated the two germline ends. In DNA, the CDR3 is TGCGCCAGCAGCCCTTGGGTAGCAGCAACCTACGAGCAGTACTTC. It encodes CASSPWVAATYEQYF.

CDR3 sequence reads: CASKILDGYTF. Written as DNA, the CDR3 is TGTGCCAGCAAGATACTCGATGGCTACACCTTC. J is TRBJ1-2 and V is TRBV2, with no clear D. Trimming removed 7 bases at V and 6 bases at J, with 9 bases between. The CDR3 has 11 amino acids. The V gene's germline CDR1 is SNHLY and CDR2 FYNNEI.

This rearrangement joins TRBV11-2 to TRBJ2-3; 10 bases agree with TRBD2. Germline CDR1 reads SGHAT; CDR2 reads FQNNGV. V was clipped by 3 bases and J by 2 bases; unmatched bases: 8. This CDR3 region has 17 residues. For the CDR3, the DNA is TGTGCCAGCAGCTTGGGCTCCGGGACTAGCGCCACAGATACGCAGTATTTT. This gives the protein CASSLGSGTSATDTQYF. The full variable domain, in which reference TRBV11-2 and TRBJ2-3 provide the parts outside the CDR3, is EAGVAQSPRYKIIEKRQSVAFWCNPISGHATLYWYQQILGQGPKLLIQFQNNGVVDDSQLPKDRFSAERLKGVDSTLKIQPAKLEDSAVYLCASSLGSGTSATDTQYFGPGTRLTVL.

The chain has TRBV19 and TRBJ2-2; D is unresolved. Germline values: CDR1 LNHDA, CDR2 SQIVND (reference sequence). With 3 bases removed from V and 4 bases from J, the gap between germline ends came to 9 bases. The CDR3 runs to 14 residues. The CDR3 nucleotides read TGTGCCAGTAGTATTGAAACATTCACCGGGGAGCTGTTTTTT. This translates into CASSIETFTGELFF.

The genes are TRBV19 and TRBJ1-5; 12 bases are shared with TRBD1. Germline CDR1 LNHDA, CDR2 SQIVND (reference sequence). The junction had 13 bases not matched to a gene; V was cut back by 4 bases and J by 6 bases. The CDR3 sequence is 18 residues long. CDR3 coding DNA: TGTGCCAGTAGTACCTTGGGACAGGGGGCGACGGGTCCTCAGCCCCAGCATTTT. Translation gives CASSTLGQGATGPQPQHF.

The chain has TRBV5-1 and TRBJ2-7; possibly TRBD2 for D (5 bases). This CDR3 comprises 14 residues. Trimming cost V 4 bases and J 3 bases, with 14 bases left between them. Germline V CDR1 and CDR2: SGHRS, YFSETQ. The CDR3 here is CASSPRAPNYEQYF. The CDR3 coding sequence is TGCGCCAGCAGCCCGAGGGCTCCTAACTACGAGCAGTACTTC.

In regard to this clone: Other DNA sequences in this sample translate to the same CDR3. This chain links TRBV28 with TRBJ2-1; no firm D call. Germline lookup yields CDR1 MDHEN and CDR2 SYDVKM. This CDR3 comprises 11 residues. Trimming left V 5 bases short and J 4 bases short, with 3 bases between. The CDR3 loop reads CASSPYNEQFF. The DNA of the CDR3 is TGTGCCAGCAGTCCATACAATGAGCAGTTCTTC.

This chain links TRBV9 with TRBJ2-7; D possibly corresponds to TRBD2 (5 bases). The CDR3 is 15 residues long. V lost 4 bases to trimming and J lost 7 bases, with 21 bases between them. Germline V gene data show CDR1 as SGDLS and CDR2 as YYNGEE. The CDR3 spells CASSPTGKGVGEQYF. CDR3 DNA: TGTGCCAGCAGCCCAACGGGGAAGGGCGTGGGGGAGCAGTACTTC.

The chain is built from TRBV2 and TRBJ2-1, with TRBD1 matching 8 bases. The J segment lost 0 bases and the V segment lost 2 bases, leaving 3 bases of the junction unmatched. This CDR3 spans 16 amino acids. Germline lookup yields CDR1 SNHLY and CDR2 FYNNEI. This CDR3 is CASSETGGHSYNEQFF. CDR3 sequence (DNA): TGTGCCAGCAGTGAAACAGGGGGTCACTCCTACAATGAGCAGTTCTTC.